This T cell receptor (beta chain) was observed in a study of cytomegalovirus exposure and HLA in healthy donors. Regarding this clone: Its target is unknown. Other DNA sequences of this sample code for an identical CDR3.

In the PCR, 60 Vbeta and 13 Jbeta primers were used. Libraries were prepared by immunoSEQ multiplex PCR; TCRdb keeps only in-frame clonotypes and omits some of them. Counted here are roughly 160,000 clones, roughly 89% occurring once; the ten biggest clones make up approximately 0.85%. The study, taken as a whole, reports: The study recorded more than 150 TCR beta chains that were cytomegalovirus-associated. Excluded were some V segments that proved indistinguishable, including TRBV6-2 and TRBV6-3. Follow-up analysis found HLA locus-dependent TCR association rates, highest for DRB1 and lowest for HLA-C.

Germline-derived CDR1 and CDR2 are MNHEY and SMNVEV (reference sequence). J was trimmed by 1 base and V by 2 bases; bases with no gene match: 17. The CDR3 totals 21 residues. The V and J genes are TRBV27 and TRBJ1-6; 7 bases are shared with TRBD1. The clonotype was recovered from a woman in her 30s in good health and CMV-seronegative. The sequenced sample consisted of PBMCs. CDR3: CASSLDGRRVQGRSYNSPLHF. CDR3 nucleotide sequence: TGTGCCAGCAGTTTAGACGGCCGGAGAGTACAGGGGAGGTCCTATAATTCACCCCTCCACTTT.